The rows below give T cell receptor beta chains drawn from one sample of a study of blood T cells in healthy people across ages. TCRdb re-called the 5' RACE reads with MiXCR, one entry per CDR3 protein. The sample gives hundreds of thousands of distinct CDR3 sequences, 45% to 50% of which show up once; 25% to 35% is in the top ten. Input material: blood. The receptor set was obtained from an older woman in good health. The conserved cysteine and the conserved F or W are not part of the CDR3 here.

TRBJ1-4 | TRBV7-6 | ASSLDEKLF
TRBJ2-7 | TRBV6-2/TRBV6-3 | ASSYVVRGEASYEQY
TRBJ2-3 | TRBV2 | ASSRGQGDPDTQY
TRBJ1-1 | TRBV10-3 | AISDPRQGRISDTEAF
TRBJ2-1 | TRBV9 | ASQGQGGDEQF
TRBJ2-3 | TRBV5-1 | ASSLPWTGAATQY
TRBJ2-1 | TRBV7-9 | ASSPRGSSYNEQF
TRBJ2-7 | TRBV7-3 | ASSLGQGRAYEQY
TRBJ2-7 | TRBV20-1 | SASDNSYEQY
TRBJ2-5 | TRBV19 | ASSIRTRPETQY
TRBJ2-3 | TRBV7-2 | ASSLKPGLSQY
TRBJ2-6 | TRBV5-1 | ASSSAGVSSSGANVLT
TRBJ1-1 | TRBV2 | ASRKTETERNTEAF
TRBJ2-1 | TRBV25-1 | ASSDYLAERNEQF
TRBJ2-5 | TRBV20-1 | SAGETSGRVGEQY
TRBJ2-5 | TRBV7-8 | ASSQRLGLIQETQY
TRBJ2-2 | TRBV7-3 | ASSLGGANTGELF
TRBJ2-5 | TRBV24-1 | ATSRRKAETQY
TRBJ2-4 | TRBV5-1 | ASTMGDSKNIQY
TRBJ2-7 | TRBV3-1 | ASSQGLAGLTYEQY
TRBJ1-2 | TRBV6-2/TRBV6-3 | ASRGPVRTGYT
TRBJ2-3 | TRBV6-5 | ASSPPSGGGTDTQY
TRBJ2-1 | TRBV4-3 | ASSQEGVGYNEQF
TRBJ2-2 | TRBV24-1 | AASDPSASTGELF
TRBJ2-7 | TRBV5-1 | ASSGSSSSYEQY
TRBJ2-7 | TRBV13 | ASSLGGGGEQY
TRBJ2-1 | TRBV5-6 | ASSLGTGGSNEQF
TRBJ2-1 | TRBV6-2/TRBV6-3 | ASSHLAGGEDEQF
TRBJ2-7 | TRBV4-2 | ASSHAITSGATYEQY
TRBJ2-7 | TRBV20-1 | SASNLRRGSYEQY
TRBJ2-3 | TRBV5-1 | ASSLVPRADTQY
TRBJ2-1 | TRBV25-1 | ASSGEREYNEQF
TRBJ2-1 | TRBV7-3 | ASSLSWLPGGEGNEQF
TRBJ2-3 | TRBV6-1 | ASSDSRDTQY
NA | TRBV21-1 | ASSKATGGAPHEQY
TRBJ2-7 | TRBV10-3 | AISEDYEQY
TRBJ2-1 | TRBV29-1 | SVATGGYLQF